The 22 T cell receptor beta chains below all came from one sample that was sequenced in a study of CD8 T cells in Susac syndrome. Random hexamers primed reverse transcription of about 0.45 to 1 ug RNA. One entry per CDR3 protein results from TCRdb running MiXCR on the immunoSEQ multiplex PCR reads. This table holds 140,000 or so distinct CDR3 sequences, roughly 95% found once. Sequencing was carried out using CD4+ T cells from PBMCs. These receptors came from a human donor in good health.

CDR3 amino acids: CSVEVVAYEQYF. CDR3 DNA: TGCAGCGTCGAGGTGGTTGCCTACGAGCAGTACTTC. The rearrangement uses TRBV29-1 and TRBJ2-7; D is uncertain. In germline, CDR1 is SQVTM, CDR2 ANQGSEA. Trimming stripped 6 bases from V and 2 bases from J, with 11 bases between. This CDR3 has 12 residues.

The V gene is TRBV7-3, the J gene TRBJ2-2; no clear D. In germline, CDR1 is SGHTA, CDR2 FQGTGA. The CDR3 sequence is 16 residues long. Between the trimmed V and J ends, which lost 0 bases and 5 bases, there was a span of 13 bases. The CDR3 is CASSLTGLRETGELFF. In DNA form, the CDR3 reads TGTGCCAGCAGCTTAACCGGGCTTAGAGAAACCGGGGAGCTGTTTTTT.

The chain recombines TRBV3-1 with TRBJ1-1; D is unclear. This CDR3 spans 12 amino acids. The germline V gene encodes CDR1 LGHDT and CDR2 YNNKEL (reference sequence). The germline V and J ends were trimmed by 4 bases and 7 bases, with 10 bases remaining between them. The CDR3 here is CASSPRAGEAFF. The CDR3 bases are TGTGCCAGCAGCCCCCGGGCGGGTGAAGCTTTCTTT.

The chain carries TRBV20-1 and TRBJ2-5; D unclear. Germline assignment: CDR1 DFQATT and CDR2 SNEGSKA (reference sequence). CDR3 length: 13 amino acids. V was cut by 3 bases and J by 0 bases, with 8 bases left in between. CDR3 sequence reads: CSASITYQETQYF. The CDR3 DNA reads TGCAGTGCTAGTATCACCTACCAAGAGACCCAGTACTTC.

The chain combines TRBV18 with TRBJ1-1; D remains ambiguous. CDR3 length equals 13 residues. Trimming took 6 bases from V and 1 from J, leaving 9 bases between them. Germline CDR1 is KGHSH and CDR2 is LQKENI. The CDR3: CASSQTQNTEAFF. CDR3 nucleotides: TGTGCCAGCTCCCAAACACAGAACACTGAAGCTTTCTTT.

The CDR3 sequence is CASSPGRAQVGELFF. The CDR3 bases are TGTGCCAGCAGTCCCGGGAGGGCCCAGGTCGGGGAGCTGTTTTTT. The chain couples TRBV25-1 to TRBJ2-2; TRBD2 matches 8 bases. CDR3 length: 15 amino acids. V trimming: 5 bases; J trimming: 7 bases; junction bases outside the gene matches: 9. Germline-derived CDR1 and CDR2 are MGHDK and SYGVNS.

J is TRBJ2-3 and V is TRBV9; 10 positions agree with TRBD2. Germline lookup yields CDR1 SGDLS and CDR2 YYNGEE. CDR3 length equals 18 residues. V was pared by 3 bases and J by 1 base, with 11 bases of the junction left unmatched. For the CDR3, the DNA is TGTGCCAGCAGCGCCCTTCAGGGAGCGGGAGGGGGCACAGATACGCAGTATTTT. Translating it yields CASSALQGAGGGTDTQYF.

The chain is built from TRBV28 and TRBJ1-1; weak D call: TRBD1 (5 bases). Germline lookup yields CDR1 MDHEN and CDR2 SYDVKM. Trimming left V 7 bases short and J 1 base short, with 13 bases between. This CDR3 has 14 residues. The CDR3 spells CASTWGTRNTEAFF. The CDR3 nucleotides are TGTGCCAGCACCTGGGGCACCAGGAACACTGAAGCTTTCTTT.

V and J are TRBV9 and TRBJ2-3; 10 bases align to TRBD1. V was clipped by 3 bases and J by 5 bases; unmatched bases: 6. This CDR3 contains 15 residues. Per the germline V gene, CDR1 is SGDLS and CDR2 is YYNGEE. The CDR3 reads CASSAWGQGIDTQYF. CDR3 bases: TGTGCCAGCAGCGCCTGGGGACAGGGGATAGATACGCAGTATTTT.

The chain couples TRBV7-3 to TRBJ2-5, with D tentatively TRBD2 (6 bases). In germline, CDR1 is SGHTA, CDR2 FQGTGA. Trimming took 2 bases from V and 5 from J, leaving 18 bases between them. This CDR3 has 16 amino acids. The CDR3: CASSLGPGDHGETQYF. The CDR3, as DNA: TGTGCCAGCAGCTTAGGGCCGGGAGACCACGGGGAGACCCAGTACTTC.

The rearrangement joins TRBV20-1 to TRBJ2-7; 11 nucleotides agree with TRBD2. The CDR3 extends over 13 amino acids. V dropped 4 bases and J dropped 3; count of bases not matched to a gene: 2. Germline CDR1 reads DFQATT; CDR2 reads SNEGSKA (reference sequence). The CDR3 DNA is TGCAGTGCTACACTAGCGGGAGTCTACGAGCAGTACTTC. As protein: CSATLAGVYEQYF.

The chain employs TRBV11-2 and TRBJ2-5; the match to TRBD2 covers 8 bases. In germline, CDR1 is SGHAT, CDR2 FQNNGV. V was pared by 4 bases and J by 7 bases, with 17 bases of the junction left unmatched. This CDR3 has 17 residues. As DNA, the CDR3 is TGTGCCAGCAGCTCCCGGGGGGTAGCGGGGAGTCCGGGGACCCAGTACTTC. This encodes CASSSRGVAGSPGTQYF.

This chain uses TRBV7-3 with TRBJ2-3; no clear D. This CDR3 spans 16 amino acids. Germline lookup yields CDR1 SGHTA and CDR2 FQGTGA. V was cut by 4 bases and J by 2 bases, with 16 bases left in between. CDR3 nucleotide sequence: TGTGCCAGCAGCTCTAGTCCCCTCGCTCACACAGATACGCAGTATTTT. This codes for CASSSSPLAHTDTQYF.

The rearrangement links TRBV19 to TRBJ2-3, with 7 positions matching TRBD1. Germline V gene data show CDR1 as LNHDA and CDR2 as SQIVND (reference sequence). After removal of 4 bases from V and 6 bases from J, the junction contained 7 bases not matched to a gene. The CDR3 extends over 14 amino acids. This chain's CDR3 is CASSTRQGRDTQYF. The CDR3 DNA sequence: TGTGCCAGTAGTACAAGACAGGGAAGGGATACGCAGTATTTT.

The chain is built from TRBV6-5 and TRBJ2-1; the match to TRBD1 covers 9 bases. Unmatched junction bases numbered 7, after V lost 5 bases and J lost 5 bases. The CDR3 has 15 residues. Germline-derived CDR1 and CDR2 are MNHEY and SVGAGI. CDR3 bases: TGTGCCAGCAGTCCCAGGACAGGGGTGAACAATGAGCAGTTCTTC. This encodes CASSPRTGVNNEQFF.

DNA of the CDR3: TGTGCCAGTGGAAAACGACAGGTTATAATTCTAGGCTACACCTTC. Translated, it gives CASGKRQVIILGYTF. The J gene is TRBJ1-2, the V gene TRBV27, with D possibly matching TRBD1 (6 bases). The germline V gene has CDR1 MNHEY and CDR2 SMNVEV (reference sequence). Trimming stripped 9 bases from V and 8 bases from J, with 25 bases between. The CDR3 is 15 amino acids.

V and J are TRBV3-1 and TRBJ2-7; no firm D call. V gave up 0 bases and J gave up 6 bases, with 9 bases separating them. The CDR3 is made up of 13 amino acids. In germline, CDR1 is LGHDT, CDR2 YNNKEL (reference sequence). The CDR3 DNA is TGTGCCAGCAGCCAAGACTATAGCCGCGAGCAGTACTTC. It translates to CASSQDYSREQYF.

The CDR3 is CASSRDGQGLEQYF. CDR3 coding DNA: TGTGCCAGCAGCCGCGACGGGCAGGGGCTCGAGCAGTACTTC. This chain connects TRBV3-1 to TRBJ2-7; tentatively, D is TRBD1 (6 bases). Trimming left V 4 bases short and J 6 bases short, with 16 bases between. CDR1 and CDR2 (germline): LGHDT, YNNKEL (reference sequence). The CDR3 extends over 14 amino acids.

The chain combines TRBV18 with TRBJ2-3; no reliable D call. The germline gives CDR1 KGHSH, CDR2 LQKENI. Trimming stripped 3 bases from V and 0 bases from J, with 4 bases between. This CDR3 spans 13 amino acids. CDR3 protein: CASSPVSTDTQYF. CDR3 DNA: TGTGCCAGCTCACCGGTTAGCACAGATACGCAGTATTTT.

The rearrangement links TRBV7-9 to TRBJ2-7, with D unresolved. Germline lookup yields CDR1 SEHNR and CDR2 FQNEAQ (reference sequence). This CDR3 contains 11 residues. The germline V and J ends were trimmed by 2 bases and 5 bases, with 4 bases remaining between them. The DNA of the CDR3 is TGTGCCAGCAGCTTATGGGACGAGCAGTACTTC. It is translated as CASSLWDEQYF.

This chain uses TRBV29-1 with TRBJ2-1, with TRBD1 identical over 9 bases. V lost 3 bases, J lost 3 bases, and 6 bases stayed unmatched. CDR1 SQVTM and CDR2 ANQGSEA come from the germline V gene. There are 15 residues in the CDR3. The DNA of the CDR3 is TGCAGCGTTGAGGGGGGACAGGGATTCTACAATGAGCAGTTCTTC. It yields the protein CSVEGGQGFYNEQFF.

The chain employs TRBV5-1 and TRBJ1-2; D uncertain. Trimming shortened V by 1 base and J by 2 bases, and 9 bases separated the two germline ends. Per germline, CDR1 SGHRS and CDR2 YFSETQ. CDR3 length: 14 amino acids. The CDR3 reads CASSLNSRNYGYTF. The CDR3 nucleotides are TGCGCCAGCAGCTTGAACAGCCGAAACTATGGCTACACCTTC.